Listed below are T cell receptor beta chains from one sample, sequenced in a study of memory CD4+ T cells and cytomegalovirus serostatus. Repertoires were generated with immunoSEQ multiplex PCR, while TCRdb's copy carries only in-frame clones and drops some. The sample yields around 44,000 clones, about 82% seen once. Input material: memory CD4+ T cells from blood. These TCRs come from an adult in good health and CMV-seronegative. The CDR3 runs from the conserved cysteine through the conserved F or W. D genes are given only for firm matches. Size is omitted from some rows. Given values are once, few, many or a class for expanded clones.

CDR3	DNA	J	size	V	D
CASSLGGDYGYTF	TGTGCCAGCAGCTTAGGGGGGGACTATGGCTACACCTTC	TRBJ1-2	once	TRBV7-8	NA
CASSLQTGATGEQYF	TGTGCCAGCAGTTTACAAACAGGAGCCACCGGCGAGCAGTACTTC	TRBJ2-7	NA	TRBV28	NA
CAIKGLANTYNEQFF	TGTGCCATCAAGGGACTAGCGAATACCTACAATGAGCAGTTCTTC	TRBJ2-1	NA	TRBV10-3	TRBD2
CAISPGSGVSYEQYF	TGTGCCATCAGCCCCGGGTCTGGGGTTTCCTACGAGCAGTACTTC	TRBJ2-7	NA	TRBV10-3	NA
CASSLRGSGGNEQFF	TGTGCCAGCAGCTTGCGCGGATCAGGGGGCAATGAGCAGTTCTTC	TRBJ2-1	NA	TRBV7-9	TRBD1
CASSDLKWGTDTQYF	TGCGCCAGCAGTGACTTGAAGTGGGGCACAGATACGCAGTATTTT	TRBJ2-3	few	TRBV10-2	NA
CASSMAVSTDTQYF	TGTGCCAGTAGTATGGCTGTCAGCACAGATACGCAGTATTTT	TRBJ2-3	NA	TRBV19	NA
CASSLAMAGGYNEQFF	TGTGCCAGCAGCTTAGCTATGGCGGGAGGCTACAATGAGCAGTTCTTC	TRBJ2-1	NA	TRBV7-9	TRBD2
CASSLLSQPQHF	TGTGCCAGCAGTCTACTAAGCCAGCCCCAGCATTTT	TRBJ1-5	NA	TRBV28	NA
CASRDGRAPNEQFF	TGTGCCAGTAGGGACGGGAGGGCCCCTAATGAGCAGTTCTTC	TRBJ2-1	NA	TRBV19	TRBD2
CSVEDETPGLYYEQYF	TGCAGCGTTGAAGATGAGACACCCGGACTTTACTACGAGCAGTACTTC	TRBJ2-7	NA	TRBV29-1	NA
CASSIRLAGGFLYNEQFF	TGCGCCAGCAGCATCCGACTAGCGGGAGGTTTCCTTTACAATGAGCAGTTCTTC	TRBJ2-1	NA	TRBV4-1	TRBD2
CASSGTSGLFTDTQYF	TGTGCCAGCAGCGGAACTAGCGGCTTATTCACAGATACGCAGTATTTT	TRBJ2-3	NA	TRBV5-4	TRBD2
CASSPRTGSNEQFF	TGTGCCAGCAGTCCCCGGACAGGGAGCAATGAGCAGTTCTTC	TRBJ2-1	few	TRBV5-4	TRBD1
CATSRVAKDTQYF	TGTGCCACCAGCAGAGTAGCGAAGGATACGCAGTATTTT	TRBJ2-3	NA	TRBV15	NA
CASARDSQETQYF	TGTGCCAGCGCGCGAGACAGCCAAGAGACCCAGTACTTC	TRBJ2-5	NA	TRBV28	NA
CAFSSCLNTEAFF	TGCGCCTTCAGCTCGTGTTTGAACACTGAAGCTTTCTTT	TRBJ1-1	NA	TRBV10-1	NA
CASSSGLYNEQFF	TGTGCCAGCAGCTCCGGACTCTACAATGAGCAGTTCTTC	TRBJ2-1	NA	TRBV11-2	NA
CAWGTVRRKNEQFF	TGTGCCTGGGGGACTGTCCGTAGGAAGAATGAGCAGTTCTTC	TRBJ2-1	NA	TRBV30	NA
CASREGQGSSYEQYF	TGTGCCAGCAGAGAGGGGCAGGGTAGCTCCTACGAGCAGTACTTC	TRBJ2-7	once	TRBV2	NA
CASSPSQGENTEAFF	TGCGCCAGCAGCCCATCACAGGGGGAGAACACTGAAGCTTTCTTT	TRBJ1-1	NA	TRBV4-1	TRBD1
CASSSPQGGGETQYF	TGTGCCAGCAGTTCACCACAGGGAGGAGGAGAGACCCAGTACTTC	TRBJ2-5	few	TRBV27	NA
CASRERDNEQFF	TGTGCCAGCAGGGAAAGGGACAATGAGCAGTTCTTC	TRBJ2-1	NA	TRBV7-9	NA
CASSGLAGRETQYF	TGTGCCAGTAGTGGACTAGCGGGAAGGGAGACCCAGTACTTC	TRBJ2-5	NA	TRBV19	TRBD2
CASSNWRTSGRGVAGELFF	TGTGCCAGCTCCAACTGGAGGACTAGCGGACGAGGTGTGGCCGGGGAGCTGTTTTTT	TRBJ2-2	NA	TRBV18	TRBD2
CASSQVRTDQETQYF	TGCGCCAGCAGCCAAGTTCGGACAGACCAAGAGACCCAGTACTTC	TRBJ2-5	NA	TRBV4-3	NA
CASSSGTIPYEQYF	TGTGCCAGCAGCTCTGGGACGATCCCCTACGAGCAGTACTTC	TRBJ2-7	NA	TRBV7-2	NA
CASSVRGGTDTQYF	TGTGCCAGCAGTGTTCGGGGCGGCACAGATACGCAGTATTTT	TRBJ2-3	NA	TRBV2	NA
CASSLASGGSSYEQYF	TGTGCCAGCAGCTTAGCTAGCGGGGGGAGCTCCTACGAGCAGTACTTC	TRBJ2-7	NA	TRBV11-2	TRBD2
CASSPNAADTQYF	TGTGCCAGCTCACCAAACGCTGCAGATACGCAGTATTTT	TRBJ2-3	NA	TRBV18	NA
CASTMTGGYGYTF	TGTGCCAGCACCATGACAGGGGGATATGGCTACACCTTC	TRBJ1-2	medium-sized	TRBV28	TRBD1
CASSVVESQGGYTF	TGTGCCAGCAGTGTGGTCGAATCCCAGGGTGGCTACACCTTC	TRBJ1-2	NA	TRBV2	NA
CASSPRGGAAQYF	TGTGCCAGCAGCCCACGGGGGGGCGCGGCCCAGTACTTC	TRBJ2-5	NA	TRBV11-2	TRBD2